This entry features one T cell receptor (beta chain) sequence. What it binds is not known. This sample stems from a study of shared clonotypes between healthy human individuals. Study background: Aged between 18 and 49, the donors were two women and a few men. Study-level points and caveats: The diversity represented, both genetic and in exposure history, was limited by few donors.

The V gene lost 10 bases and the J gene lost 1 base, with 10 bases spanning the gap. Germline values: CDR1 MNHNY, CDR2 SVGAGI (reference sequence). This CDR3 has 13 residues. The assay ran at deep level. The unsorted PBMC replicate PCRs were performed with about 300 ng DNA, some 30,000 T cell genomes. Sequenced by immunoSEQ multiplex PCR; TCRdb stores in-frame clones only, minus some. The sample records fewer than 600,000 clones, roughly four fifths being singletons. The sequence came from a woman aged 40 to 50 in good health. Some clones in this sample may be carry-over from other donors' samples. The V and J genes are TRBV6-6 and TRBJ2-2; D remains unclear. The sequenced sample consisted of PBMCs. DNA for the CDR3: TGTGCCACCTCCTACCTGAACACCGGGGAGCTGTTTTTT. Its translation is CATSYLNTGELFF.